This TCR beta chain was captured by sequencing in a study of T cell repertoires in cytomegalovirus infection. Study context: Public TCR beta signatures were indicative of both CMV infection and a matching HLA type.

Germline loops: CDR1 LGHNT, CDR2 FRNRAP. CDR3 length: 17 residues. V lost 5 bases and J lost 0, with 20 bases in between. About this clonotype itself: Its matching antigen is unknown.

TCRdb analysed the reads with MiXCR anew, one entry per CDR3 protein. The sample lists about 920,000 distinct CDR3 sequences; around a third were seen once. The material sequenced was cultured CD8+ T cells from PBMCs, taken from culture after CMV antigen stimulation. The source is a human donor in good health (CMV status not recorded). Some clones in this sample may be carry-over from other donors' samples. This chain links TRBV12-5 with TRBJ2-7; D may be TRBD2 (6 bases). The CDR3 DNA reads TGTGCTAGTGGTCCACATCGACTAGTGGGCGTCTCCTACGAGCAGTACGTC. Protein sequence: CASGPHRLVGVSYEQYV.